The 29 T cell receptor beta chains below were found in one sample sequenced in a study of identical twins. TCRdb itself ran the 5' RACE reads through MiXCR, one entry per CDR3 protein. The repertoire includes hundreds of thousands of distinct CDR3 sequences, 7% to 8.5% of them detected once, and roughly 5% sits in the top ten. This sample also appeared in a second study, on yellow fever vaccine responses in identical twins.

The sequenced sample consisted of CD8+ T cells sorted from blood. The receptors were gathered from a woman aged 18-29 years in good health.

This rearrangement joins TRBV13 to TRBJ2-7, with 10 bases lining up with TRBD2. Trimming cost V 0 bases and J 2 bases; bases outside gene matches: 4. Germline V gene lookup returns CDR1 PRHDT and CDR2 FYEKMQ (reference sequence). This CDR3 comprises 16 residues. For the CDR3, the DNA is TGTGCCAGCAGCTTAGGGGGACTAGCGCATACCTACGAGCAGTACTTC. This codes for CASSLGGLAHTYEQYF.

The CDR3 sequence is CASSLGASYGYTF. The DNA of the CDR3 is TGCGCCAGCAGCTTGGGGGCGTCCTATGGCTACACCTTC. The chain uses TRBV5-1 and TRBJ1-2; D uncertain. Germline loops: CDR1 SGHRS, CDR2 YFSETQ. V was pared by 0 bases and J by 4 bases, with 7 bases between. The CDR3 has 13 residues.

This clonotype was seen repeatedly, ten times or more. V is TRBV28 and J is TRBJ2-2; 10 bases map to TRBD1. The CDR3 has 15 residues. V was clipped by 6 bases and J by 6 bases; unmatched bases: 7. Germline CDR1 and CDR2: MDHEN and SYDVKM. CDR3 sequence: CASRPDRGPAGELFF. Written as DNA, the CDR3 is TGTGCCAGCAGGCCAGACAGGGGGCCGGCCGGGGAGCTGTTTTTT.

This clonotype was recorded a few times. This rearrangement joins TRBV28 to TRBJ1-1, with unresolved D. Germline CDR1 reads MDHEN; CDR2 reads SYDVKM. The CDR3 is 13 amino acids. Trimming took off 5 bases at V and 3 bases at J, with 10 bases between the two ends. CDR3 bases: TGTGCCAGCAGTAACCCGGTGGACACTGAAGCTTTCTTT. It encodes CASSNPVDTEAFF. The full variable domain, completed using reference TRBV28 and TRBJ1-1, is DVKVTQSSRYLVKRTGEKVFLECVQDMDHENMFWYRQDPGLGLRLIYFSYDVKMKEKGDIPEGYSVSREKKERFSLILESASTNQTSMYLCASSNPVDTEAFFGQGTRLTVV.

This clonotype has ten or more counts. This sequence joins TRBV20-1 and TRBJ2-5; no definite D call. Germline CDR1 is DFQATT and CDR2 is SNEGSKA (reference sequence). The V end lost 3 bases, the J end lost 5 bases, and 16 bases lay between the germline ends. This CDR3 has 14 amino acids. CDR3 sequence: CSARGMSQAETQYF. The CDR3 nucleotides read TGCAGTGCTAGGGGTATGTCCCAAGCGGAGACCCAGTACTTC.

Many counts were recorded for this clonotype. The chain combines TRBV14 with TRBJ2-7, with 8 bases matching TRBD1. Unmatched junction bases numbered 5, after V lost 3 bases and J lost 4 bases. This CDR3 has 14 amino acids. CDR1 is SGHDN, CDR2 FVKESK, per germline. CDR3 sequence: CASSHGQGSYEQYF. CDR3 DNA: TGTGCCAGCAGCCACGGACAGGGTTCGTACGAGCAGTACTTC.

The genes are TRBV9 and TRBJ2-7, with a tentative D call TRBD2 (6 bases). Per the germline V gene, CDR1 is SGDLS and CDR2 is YYNGEE. Trimming cost V 3 bases and J 1 base, with 11 bases left between them. The CDR3 length is 14 residues. CDR3 sequence (DNA): TGTGCCAGCAGCGCAGGAGGGGTTTCCTACGAGCAGTACTTC. It yields the protein CASSAGGVSYEQYF.

This clonotype showed up just a few times. J is TRBJ2-1 and V is TRBV2, with D maybe TRBD2 (7 bases). Germline CDR1 is SNHLY and CDR2 is FYNNEI. V was clipped by 4 bases and J by 4 bases, with 17 bases between them. This CDR3 has 16 amino acids. This CDR3 reads CASSGGGHILYNEQFF. The DNA for the CDR3 is TGTGCCAGCAGTGGGGGGGGACATATCTTGTACAATGAGCAGTTCTTC.

This clonotype was detected ten times or more. The rearrangement uses TRBV28 and TRBJ1-5, with D possibly TRBD1 on 6 matching bases. V dropped 1 base and J dropped 2 bases, with 6 bases sitting between them. The germline V gene has CDR1 MDHEN and CDR2 SYDVKM. The CDR3 totals 14 residues. CDR3 loop: CASSLSGGNQPQHF. The CDR3 nucleotides are TGTGCCAGCAGTTTATCAGGGGGCAATCAGCCCCAGCATTTT.

The chain carries TRBV7-9 and TRBJ1-2, with a tentative D call TRBD1 (5 bases). Deletions cut 2 bases from V and 2 bases from J, with 12 bases between. Germline CDR1 reads SEHNR; CDR2 reads FQNEAQ (reference sequence). The CDR3 sequence is 15 residues long. The CDR3 sequence is CASSLWSDRNYGYTF. CDR3 bases: TGTGCCAGCAGCTTATGGAGCGACAGAAACTATGGCTACACCTTC.

This clonotype was seen many times. The V call is TRBV10-2, the J call TRBJ2-3; the D gene is possibly TRBD1 (6 bases). V lost 3 bases, J lost 5 bases, and 9 bases lay in between. The CDR3 sequence is 13 residues long. Germline V lookup: CDR1 WSHSY, CDR2 SAAADI. Written as DNA, the CDR3 is TGCGCCAGCAGTGACGACAGGCAAGATACGCAGTATTTT. This codes for CASSDDRQDTQYF.

This clonotype showed up just a few times. The V gene is TRBV4-1, the J gene TRBJ2-5; perhaps TRBD2 as D (6 bases). In germline, CDR1 is MGHRA, CDR2 YSYEKL. The CDR3 runs 16 residues. Trimming took 0 bases from V and 5 from J, leaving 16 bases between them. The CDR3 DNA is TGCGCCAGCAGCCAAGATCCTGGGGGAGGCGGTGAGACCCAGTACTTC. It yields the protein CASSQDPGGGGETQYF.

The V and J genes are TRBV2 and TRBJ1-2; TRBD1 matches at 7 bases. This CDR3 region has 17 residues. Per the germline V gene, CDR1 is SNHLY and CDR2 is FYNNEI. J lost 3 bases, V lost 2 bases, and 12 bases had no gene match. CDR3 residues: CASSEYVRGQPDYGYTF. In DNA form, the CDR3 reads TGTGCCAGCAGTGAATATGTAAGGGGACAGCCTGACTATGGCTACACCTTC. Full variable domain (remainder filled in from reference TRBV2 and TRBJ1-2): EPEVTQTPSHQVTQMGQEVILRCVPISNHLYFYWYRQILGQKVEFLVSFYNNEISEKSEIFDDQFSVERPDGSNFTLKIRSTKLEDSAMYFCASSEYVRGQPDYGYTFGSGTRLTVV.

Only a few counts were recorded for this clonotype. The J gene is TRBJ2-1, the V gene TRBV6-1, with no clear D. The germline gives CDR1 MNHNS, CDR2 SASEGT. The CDR3 spans 16 residues. V was clipped by 6 bases and J by 9 bases, with 24 bases between them. The CDR3 DNA follows: TGTGCCAGCAGCCCCCTAATAGATCCACCCTTAGGTGAGCAGTTCTTC. Its translation is CASSPLIDPPLGEQFF.

This clonotype was counted ten times or more. J is TRBJ2-5 and V is TRBV27, with 9 positions matching TRBD2. V was pared by 7 bases and J by 3 bases, with 12 bases of the junction left unmatched. The CDR3 loop spans 16 amino acids. Germline V gene sequence: CDR1 MNHEY, CDR2 SMNVEV (reference sequence). The DNA for the CDR3 is TGTGCCAGCACCCCGGTCGGTCTAGCGGGAAAAGAGACCCAGTACTTC. Protein sequence: CASTPVGLAGKETQYF.

This clonotype was observed at least ten times. The chain is built from TRBV7-2 and TRBJ2-1, with D possibly matching TRBD1 (6 bases). Per germline, CDR1 SGHTA and CDR2 FQGNSA. Trimming stripped 4 bases from V and 5 bases from J, with 6 bases between. This CDR3 region has 12 residues. The DNA of the CDR3 is TGTGCCAGCAGCTGGGACAACAATGAGCAGTTCTTC. Amino acid sequence: CASSWDNNEQFF.

This clonotype was seen ten or more times. The chain is built from TRBV12-3 or TRBV12-4 and TRBJ2-4; D might be TRBD1 or TRBD2, each matching 6 bases. The CDR3 loop spans 20 amino acids. V was shortened by 4 bases and J by 3 bases, with 28 bases between the two germline ends. The CDR3 nucleotides are TGTGCCAGCAGTTCGATCCGGGAAACAGCCGGACGGGGGCTCAAAAACATTCAGTACTTC. Translating gives CASSSIRETAGRGLKNIQYF.

This clonotype was detected ten times or more. The rearrangement uses TRBV3-1 and TRBJ2-7; TRBD2 might be the D (6 bases). V dropped 3 bases and J dropped 0 bases, with 9 bases sitting between them. CDR1 is LGHDT, CDR2 YNNKEL, per germline (reference sequence). This CDR3 is built from 14 residues. This CDR3 reads CASSHIGSSYEQYF. CDR3 coding DNA: TGTGCCAGCAGCCACATCGGGAGCTCCTACGAGCAGTACTTC.

This clonotype was found a few times. CDR3 DNA sequence: TGTGCCAGCAGCTCCGGGACAGGGTCCTCCTACGAGCAGTACTTC. Its protein product is CASSSGTGSSYEQYF. The chain is built from TRBV7-6 and TRBJ2-7; 9 nucleotides line up with TRBD1. J gave up 0 bases and V 4 bases, and 4 bases lay outside the gene matches. Germline V gives CDR1 SGHVS, CDR2 FNYEAQ. The CDR3 extends over 15 amino acids.

Regarding this clonotype: A single base separates this from a much larger clone, so it may be a read error. The V call is TRBV11-2, the J call TRBJ2-7; 8 nucleotides match TRBD1. The CDR3 length is 14 residues. Germline V gene data show CDR1 as SGHAT and CDR2 as FQNNGV. The CDR3 reads CASSSGTGGSKQNV. CDR3 sequence (DNA): TGTGCCAGCAGCTCAGGGACAGGAGGTTCAAAGCAGAACGTC.

The rearrangement joins TRBV2 to TRBJ2-7; the D is unclear. V lost 7 bases to trimming and J lost 1 base, with 11 bases between them. This CDR3 spans 13 amino acids. Germline V CDR1 and CDR2: SNHLY, FYNNEI. CDR3 protein: CASTVEDSYEQYF. The CDR3 nucleotides are TGTGCCAGCACGGTTGAGGATTCCTACGAGCAGTACTTC. Full variable domain (outside the CDR3, taken from reference TRBV2 and TRBJ2-7): EPEVTQTPSHQVTQMGQEVILRCVPISNHLYFYWYRQILGQKVEFLVSFYNNEISEKSEIFDDQFSVERPDGSNFTLKIRSTKLEDSAMYFCASTVEDSYEQYFGPGTRLTVT.

The genes are TRBV27 and TRBJ1-2; no reliable D call. V lost 3 bases and J 3 bases, leaving 14 bases between the germline ends. Germline V lookup: CDR1 MNHEY, CDR2 SMNVEV (reference sequence). This CDR3 spans 15 amino acids. The CDR3 nucleotides read TGTGCCAGCAGTTTGAGTAAGGGCGGTCACTATGGCTACACCTTC. Protein sequence: CASSLSKGGHYGYTF.

This clonotype was observed many times. This sequence joins TRBV10-1 and TRBJ2-4; D is perhaps TRBD1 (5 bases). V lost 0 bases, J lost 7 bases, and 10 bases lay in between. Looked up from germline, CDR1 is WNHNN and CDR2 is SYGVQD (reference sequence). This CDR3 is 14 amino acids long. CDR3 sequence (DNA): TGCGCCAGCAGTGAGTCGTGGACACCGAACATTCAGTACTTC. Residues: CASSESWTPNIQYF.

This clonotype was detected a few times. V and J are TRBV27 and TRBJ2-2; weak D call: TRBD1 (6 bases). The CDR3 totals 17 residues. CDR1 is MNHEY, CDR2 SMNVEV, per germline (reference sequence). Trimming cost V 3 bases and J 2 bases, with 16 bases left between them. As DNA, the CDR3 is TGTGCCAGCAGTTTGCTTCCCGCAGGGGACAACACCGGGGAGCTGTTTTTT. Protein sequence: CASSLLPAGDNTGELFF.

The chain uses TRBV7-9 and TRBJ2-5; TRBD1 aligns across 9 bases. Trimming removed 5 bases from V and 5 bases from J; junction bases left unmatched: 6. The CDR3 consists of 14 residues. Germline V CDR1 and CDR2: SEHNR, FQNEAQ (reference sequence). CDR3 region: CASSLQGAEETQYF. As DNA, the CDR3 is TGTGCCAGCAGCCTACAGGGGGCGGAGGAGACCCAGTACTTC.

Only a few counts were recorded for this clonotype. The chain joins TRBV3-1 to TRBJ2-1; 9 nucleotides match TRBD2. The germline V gene has CDR1 LGHDT and CDR2 YNNKEL (reference sequence). The CDR3 is made up of 14 amino acids. V shed 4 bases and J 5 bases; nucleotides not matched to a gene: 3. As DNA, the CDR3 is TGTGCCAGCAGCCTGCCTAGCGGGAACAATGAGCAGTTCTTC. This codes for CASSLPSGNNEQFF.

This clonotype was recorded once. The chain is built from TRBV7-6 and TRBJ2-2; D is perhaps TRBD1 (7 bases). The germline CDR1 and CDR2 sequences are SGHVS and FNYEAQ. The ends were cut back, 8 bases at V and 6 bases at J, with 10 bases in the middle. The CDR3 loop spans 12 amino acids. The CDR3 here is CASGGGSGELFF. The CDR3 DNA reads as TGTGCCAGCGGAGGGGGCTCCGGGGAGCTGTTTTTT.

The table lists this clonotype with many counts. The chain combines TRBV15 with TRBJ2-1, with D tentatively TRBD2 (5 bases). V gave up 0 bases and J gave up 8 bases, with 8 bases separating them. Germline V gene lookup returns CDR1 LNHNV and CDR2 YYDKDF (reference sequence). This CDR3 has 13 amino acids. CDR3 DNA sequence: TGTGCCACCAGCAGAGATTTCGGGGATGAGCAGTTCTTC. It encodes CATSRDFGDEQFF. Variable domain in full (rest from reference TRBV15 and TRBJ2-1): DAMVIQNPRYQVTQFGKPVTLSCSQTLNHNVMYWYQQKSSQAPKLLFHYYDKDFNNEADTPDNFQSRRPNTSFCFLDIRSPGLGDTAMYLCATSRDFGDEQFFGPGTRLTVL.

The chain uses TRBV7-6 and TRBJ1-2, with D maybe TRBD1 (6 bases). Per the germline V gene, CDR1 is SGHVS and CDR2 is FNYEAQ. Trimming removed 5 bases from V and 3 bases from J, with 25 bases in between. The length of the CDR3 is 18 residues. The CDR3 coding sequence is TGTGCCAGCAGCCCCGTTATCAAAGGGGGGGTGGGGGACTATGGCTACACCTTC. This sequence encodes CASSPVIKGGVGDYGYTF.